This T cell receptor (beta chain) came from a study of blood T cells in healthy people across ages. The CDR3 totals 12 residues. Trimming removed 8 bases from V and 8 bases from J; junction bases left unmatched: 8. Study-wide findings and caveats: Because sorting was not performed, PBMCs prevented conclusive naive versus antigen-experienced comparison.

The table lists this clonotype with many counts. Its antigen is currently unknown. Sample-barcoded 5' priming and a J-beta primer mix drove a second PCR of roughly 6 to 12 cycles. Using its own MiXCR run on the 5' RACE reads, TCRdb lists one record per CDR3 protein. The data contain roughly 640,000 distinct CDR3 sequences, under 30% of them singletons. This TCR derives from a woman older than 75 in good health. Sample: blood. The V and J genes are TRBV12-3 or TRBV12-4 and TRBJ1-2, with TRBD1 matching over 7 bases. As DNA, the CDR3 is TGTGCCAGCGGGGACAGACGCGTCGGCTACACCTTC. This translates into CASGDRRVGYTF.